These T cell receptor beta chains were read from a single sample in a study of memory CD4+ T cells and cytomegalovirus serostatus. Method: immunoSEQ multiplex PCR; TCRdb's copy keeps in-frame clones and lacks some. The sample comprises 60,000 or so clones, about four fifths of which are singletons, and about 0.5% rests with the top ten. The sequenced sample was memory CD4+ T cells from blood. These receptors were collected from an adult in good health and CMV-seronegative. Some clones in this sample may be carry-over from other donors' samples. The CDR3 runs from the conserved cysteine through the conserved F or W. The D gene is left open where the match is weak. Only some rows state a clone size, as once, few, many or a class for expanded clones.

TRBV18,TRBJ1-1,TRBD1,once,CASLTRDRIYMNTEAFF,TGTGCCAGCCTCACCCGGGACAGGATCTACATGAACACTGAAGCTTTCTTT
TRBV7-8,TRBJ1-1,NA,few,CASSLGTVTEAFF,TGTGCCAGCAGCTTAGGGACAGTAACTGAAGCTTTCTTT
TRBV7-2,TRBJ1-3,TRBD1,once,CASSSKGQGGGNTIYF,TGTGCCAGCAGTTCGAAAGGACAGGGTGGGGGAAACACCATATATTTT
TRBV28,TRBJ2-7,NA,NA,CASSLLPSSVEQYF,TGTGCCAGCAGTTTATTGCCTTCGAGCGTCGAGCAGTACTTC
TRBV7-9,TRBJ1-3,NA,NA,CASSLALRGDSGNTIYF,TGTGCCAGCAGCTTAGCGTTGAGGGGTGACTCTGGAAACACCATATATTTT
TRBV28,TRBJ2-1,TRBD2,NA,CASSRLATNYNEQFF,TGTGCCAGTTCAAGACTAGCGACGAATTACAATGAGCAGTTCTTC
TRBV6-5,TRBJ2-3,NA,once,CASSYSLGGTQYF,TGTGCCAGCAGTTACTCGCTTGGGGGAACGCAGTATTTT
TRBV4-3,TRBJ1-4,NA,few,CASSQEPPKTSPMGKLFF,TGCGCCAGCAGCCAGGAACCTCCTAAGACCAGCCCGATGGGGAAACTGTTTTTT
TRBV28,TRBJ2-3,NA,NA,CASSLWASTDTQYF,TGTGCCAGCAGTTTGTGGGCCAGCACAGATACGCAGTATTTT
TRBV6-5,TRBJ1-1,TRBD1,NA,CASIARDSLRIAFF,TGTGCCAGCATCGCCCGGGACAGCTTGCGGATAGCTTTCTTT
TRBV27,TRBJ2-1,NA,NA,CASSPFWGTYNEQFF,TGTGCCAGCAGCCCCTTCTGGGGCACCTACAATGAGCAGTTCTTC
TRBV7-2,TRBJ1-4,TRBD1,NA,CASSPRQGSRGEKLFF,TGTGCCAGCAGCCCCCGACAGGGATCCCGTGGTGAAAAACTGTTTTTT
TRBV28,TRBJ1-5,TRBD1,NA,CASSFTGGSQPQHF,TGTGCCAGCAGTTTTACAGGGGGCAGCCAGCCCCAGCATTTT
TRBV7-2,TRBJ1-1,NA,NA,CASSLDGRGVTEAFF,TGTGCCAGCAGCTTAGACGGGCGGGGGGTCACTGAAGCTTTCTTT
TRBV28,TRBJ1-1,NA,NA,CASKLGTLNTEAFF,TGTGCCAGCAAGCTAGGGACACTGAACACTGAAGCTTTCTTT
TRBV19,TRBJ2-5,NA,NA,CASSMEGIQYF,TGTGCCAGTAGTATGGAGGGGATCCAGTACTTC
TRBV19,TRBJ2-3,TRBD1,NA,CASDRGRGWSDSKTGTDTQYF,TGTGCCAGCGACAGGGGTCGGGGTTGGTCAGACAGCAAGACGGGCACAGATACGCAGTATTTT
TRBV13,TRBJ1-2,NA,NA,CASSERLSPLYGYTF,TGTGCCAGCAGCGAGAGACTCTCACCCCTCTATGGCTACACCTTC